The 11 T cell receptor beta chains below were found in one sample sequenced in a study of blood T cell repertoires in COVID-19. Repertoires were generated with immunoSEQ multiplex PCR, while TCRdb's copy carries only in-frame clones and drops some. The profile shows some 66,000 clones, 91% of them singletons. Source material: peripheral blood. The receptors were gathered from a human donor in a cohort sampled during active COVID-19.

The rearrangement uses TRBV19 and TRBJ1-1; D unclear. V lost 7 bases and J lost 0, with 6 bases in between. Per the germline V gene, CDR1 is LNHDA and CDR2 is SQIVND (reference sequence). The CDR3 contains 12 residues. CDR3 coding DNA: TGTGCCAGTATCGCGGTGAACACTGAAGCTTTCTTT. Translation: CASIAVNTEAFF.

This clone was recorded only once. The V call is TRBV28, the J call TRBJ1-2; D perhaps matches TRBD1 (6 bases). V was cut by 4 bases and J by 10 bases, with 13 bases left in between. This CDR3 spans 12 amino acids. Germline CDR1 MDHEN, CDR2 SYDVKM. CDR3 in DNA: TGTGCCAGCAGTTCGAACAGGGTTGTCTACACCTTC. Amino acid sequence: CASSSNRVVYTF.

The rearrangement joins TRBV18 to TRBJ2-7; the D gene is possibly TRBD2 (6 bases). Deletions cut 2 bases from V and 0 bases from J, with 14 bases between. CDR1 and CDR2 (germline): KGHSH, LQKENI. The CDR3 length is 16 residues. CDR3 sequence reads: CASSPRSAAGSYEQYF. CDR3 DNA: TGTGCCAGCTCACCAAGGTCGGCAGCGGGCTCCTACGAGCAGTACTTC.

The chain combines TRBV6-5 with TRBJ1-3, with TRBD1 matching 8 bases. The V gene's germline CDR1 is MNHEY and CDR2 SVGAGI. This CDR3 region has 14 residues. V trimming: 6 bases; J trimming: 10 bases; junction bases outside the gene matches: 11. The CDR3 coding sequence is TGTGCCAGCAGGACAGGACAGGGACAGTGGACCATATATTTT. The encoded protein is CASRTGQGQWTIYF.

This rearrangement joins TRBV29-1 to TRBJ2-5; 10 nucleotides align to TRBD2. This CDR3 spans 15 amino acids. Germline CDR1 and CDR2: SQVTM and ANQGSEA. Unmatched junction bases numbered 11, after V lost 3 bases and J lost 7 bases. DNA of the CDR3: TGCAGCGTTGATTTGGCTAGCGGGGGCCGCGGGACCCAGTACTTC. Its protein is CSVDLASGGRGTQYF. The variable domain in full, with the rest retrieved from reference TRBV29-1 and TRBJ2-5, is SAVISQKPSRDICQRGTSLTIQCQVDSQVTMMFWYRQQPGQSLTLIATANQGSEATYESGFVIDKFPISRPNLTFSTLTVSNMSPEDSSIYLCSVDLASGGRGTQYFGPGTRLLVL.

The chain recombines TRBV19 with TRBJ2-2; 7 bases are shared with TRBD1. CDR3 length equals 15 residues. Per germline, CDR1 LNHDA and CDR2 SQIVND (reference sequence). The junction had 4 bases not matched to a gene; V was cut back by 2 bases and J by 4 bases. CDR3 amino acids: CASSIFGQATGELFF. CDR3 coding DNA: TGTGCCAGTAGTATATTCGGACAGGCCACCGGGGAGCTGTTTTTT.

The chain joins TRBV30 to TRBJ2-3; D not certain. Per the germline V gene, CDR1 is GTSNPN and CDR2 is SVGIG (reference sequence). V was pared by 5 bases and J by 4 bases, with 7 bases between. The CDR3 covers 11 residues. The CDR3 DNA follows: TGTGCCTGGGGACCAGCAGATACGCAGTATTTT. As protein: CAWGPADTQYF.

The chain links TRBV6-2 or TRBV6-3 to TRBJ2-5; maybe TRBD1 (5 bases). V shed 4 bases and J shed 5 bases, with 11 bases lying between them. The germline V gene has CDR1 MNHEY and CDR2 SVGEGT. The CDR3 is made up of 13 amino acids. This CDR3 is CASSSTVRETQYF. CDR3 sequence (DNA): TGTGCCAGCAGTTCGACAGTCCGGGAGACCCAGTACTTC.

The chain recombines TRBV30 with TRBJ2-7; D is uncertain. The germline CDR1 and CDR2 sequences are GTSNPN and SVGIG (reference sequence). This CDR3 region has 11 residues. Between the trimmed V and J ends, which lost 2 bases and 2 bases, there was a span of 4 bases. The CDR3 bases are TGTGCCTGGAGTCAGGCCTACGAGCAGTACTTC. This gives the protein CAWSQAYEQYF.

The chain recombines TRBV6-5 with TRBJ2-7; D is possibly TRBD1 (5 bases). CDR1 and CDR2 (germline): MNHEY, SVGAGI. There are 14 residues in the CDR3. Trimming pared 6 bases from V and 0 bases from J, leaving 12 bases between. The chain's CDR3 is CASRGNRNSYEQYF. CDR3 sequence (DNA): TGTGCCAGCAGGGGAAACAGGAACTCCTACGAGCAGTACTTC.

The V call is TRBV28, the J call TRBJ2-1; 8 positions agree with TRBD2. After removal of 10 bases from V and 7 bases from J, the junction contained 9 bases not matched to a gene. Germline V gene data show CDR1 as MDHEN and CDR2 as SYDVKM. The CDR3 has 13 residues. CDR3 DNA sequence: TGTGCCACCTATTCCGGGACTAGGAATGAGCAGTTCTTC. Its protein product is CATYSGTRNEQFF.